The entry below gives a single T cell receptor (beta chain) sequence along with its context. Antigen specificity is unknown. No infections or other immune events were documented during collection. This entry is derived from a study of identifying expanded T cells in peripheral blood. From germline, CDR1 is SGHAT and CDR2 FQNNGV. The ends lost 5 bases at V and 4 bases at J; junction bases unmatched: 10. This CDR3 contains 17 residues. Generated by immunoSEQ multiplex PCR, the TCRdb table keeps only in-frame clones and is missing some. The table includes more than 65,000 clones, about nine tenths detected once. Overall study findings and caveats: Over two and four weeks, about 15 and 18 clones changed, versus approximately 1.1 between replicates.

This TCR derives from a person aged 18-70 years in good health. The V gene is TRBV11-2, the J gene TRBJ2-7; TRBD2 agrees at 14 bases. Sequencing was performed on blood. For the CDR3, the DNA is TGTGCCAGCAGCCCGGGACTAGCGGGAGTGGAGGGATACGAGCAGTACTTC. As protein: CASSPGLAGVEGYEQYF.